The 23 T cell receptor beta chains given below trace back to one sample, sequenced in a study of T-cell memory formation after mild COVID-19. TCRdb fed the 5' RACE reads into MiXCR, producing one record per CDR3 protein. The table records fewer than 700,000 distinct CDR3 sequences, roughly 18% of them present only once. The source material was PBMCs or a T cell subset sorted from them (not recorded which). These receptors originate from an adult woman who had mild COVID-19 (a few samples of this study predate the infection). Cell type and time point are not known.

V and J are TRBV7-7 and TRBJ2-2; D assignment may be TRBD1 or TRBD2 (8 bases each). Germline lookup yields CDR1 SSHAT and CDR2 FNYEAQ (reference sequence). The CDR3 runs to 13 residues. The DNA for the CDR3 is TGTGCTAGCGGGGACAGGTGGAACGGGGAGCTGTTTTTT. This encodes CASGDRWNGELFF.

V gene TRBV11-1 combines with J gene TRBJ2-5; D might be TRBD1 (5 bases). This CDR3 contains 14 residues. The V end lost 5 bases, the J end lost 3 bases, and 13 bases lay between the germline ends. Germline lookup yields CDR1 SGHAT and CDR2 FQDESV (reference sequence). Here the CDR3 DNA reads TGTGCCAGCAGCCCTCGGGCAGGGAAAGAGACCCAGTACTTC. Amino acids: CASSPRAGKETQYF.

This sequence joins TRBV6-1 and TRBJ2-7; 7 bases line up with TRBD2. V gave up 5 bases and J gave up 3 bases; unmatched junction bases: 7. Germline V gene lookup returns CDR1 MNHNS and CDR2 SASEGT. The CDR3 sequence is 14 residues long. The CDR3 DNA is TGTGCCAGCAGTCCTCTGACTAGCAGCTACGAGCAGTACTTC. Translation: CASSPLTSSYEQYF.

This clonotype has ten or more counts. V and J are TRBV6-1 and TRBJ2-7, with 7 bases aligning to TRBD1. V was pared by 7 bases and J by 3 bases, with 15 bases of the junction left unmatched. The germline V gene encodes CDR1 MNHNS and CDR2 SASEGT. The CDR3 sequence is 16 residues long. CDR3 loop: CASMFDHRGGNYEQYF. Here the CDR3 DNA reads TGTGCCAGCATGTTCGATCACAGGGGTGGAAACTACGAGCAGTACTTC.

A few counts support this clonotype. V is TRBV6-2 or TRBV6-3 and J is TRBJ2-7, with D possibly matching TRBD1 (6 bases). Trimming stripped 6 bases from V and 6 bases from J, with 12 bases between. Germline V gene data show CDR1 as MNHEY and CDR2 as SVGEGT. CDR3 length equals 12 residues. In DNA, the CDR3 is TGTGCCAGCAGCCGTATAGGGGGCGAGCAGTACTTC. This sequence encodes CASSRIGGEQYF.

This clonotype came up a few times. The chain uses TRBV29-1 and TRBJ1-2; unclear D gene. The CDR3 is 17 residues long. Germline V gene data show CDR1 as SQVTM and CDR2 as ANQGSEA. V lost 4 bases and J 2 bases, leaving 23 bases between the germline ends. The chain's CDR3 is CSVVPWQSKDLNYGYTF. Here the CDR3 DNA reads TGCAGCGTTGTCCCCTGGCAGAGTAAGGACCTAAACTATGGCTACACCTTC.

The chain uses TRBV4-2 and TRBJ1-6; no firm D call. The CDR3 runs to 16 residues. Trimming shortened V by 0 bases and J by 6 bases, and 12 bases separated the two germline ends. Germline V gene sequence: CDR1 LGHNA, CDR2 YNFKEQ. Here the CDR3 reads CASSQEEIGLNSPLHF. As DNA, the CDR3 is TGTGCCAGCAGCCAAGAGGAAATAGGTCTTAATTCACCCCTCCACTTT.

This clonotype has ten or more counts. The chain joins TRBV5-1 to TRBJ2-3, with TRBD1 identical over 8 bases. Unmatched junction bases numbered 5, after V lost 4 bases and J lost 4 bases. The CDR3 loop spans 14 amino acids. Germline V gene sequence: CDR1 SGHRS, CDR2 YFSETQ. The CDR3: CASSRTGSSDTQYF. In DNA form, the CDR3 reads TGCGCCAGCAGCCGGACAGGGTCATCAGATACGCAGTATTTT.

This clonotype turned up a few times. J is TRBJ2-5 and V is TRBV9; D assignment may be TRBD1 or TRBD2 (5 bases each). Trimming took off 4 bases at V and 1 base at J, with 11 bases between the two ends. The CDR3 has 14 residues. From germline, CDR1 is SGDLS and CDR2 YYNGEE. CDR3 DNA: TGTGCCAGCAGCACCGGGACCATCCAAGAGACCCAGTACTTC. Its protein is CASSTGTIQETQYF.

J is TRBJ1-3 and V is TRBV7-9; D is uncertain. The V gene lost 5 bases and the J gene lost 2 bases, with 16 bases spanning the gap. The CDR3 has 16 amino acids. Looked up from germline, CDR1 is SEHNR and CDR2 is FQNEAQ (reference sequence). CDR3 in DNA: TGTGCCAGCAGCCCCGAGGACCAGCTCCCTGGAAACACCATATATTTT. Residues: CASSPEDQLPGNTIYF.

The chain joins TRBV3-1 to TRBJ2-7; either TRBD1 or TRBD2 may fit D (6 bases each). V lost 1 base and J 2 bases, leaving 15 bases between the germline ends. The germline V gene has CDR1 LGHDT and CDR2 YNNKEL (reference sequence). The CDR3 length is 16 residues. The CDR3, as DNA: TGTGCCAGCAGCCAAGTAGGAGGGGGGCGACCCTACGAGCAGTACTTC. Its translation is CASSQVGGGRPYEQYF.

The CDR3 nucleotides read TGTGCCAGCAGCCAATCAACAGGTAAAGCTTTCTTT. It codes for CASSQSTGKAFF. The chain has TRBV4-2 and TRBJ1-1, with D perhaps TRBD1 (5 bases). Looked up from germline, CDR1 is LGHNA and CDR2 is YNFKEQ. The V end lost 2 bases, the J end lost 9 bases, and 10 bases lay between the germline ends. The CDR3 sequence is 12 residues long.

Only one count was recorded for this clonotype. The gene calls are TRBV7-3 and TRBJ2-1, with D tentatively TRBD2 (6 bases). Trimming stripped 1 base from V and 12 bases from J, with 13 bases between. Germline loops: CDR1 SGHTA, CDR2 FQGTGA. The CDR3 contains 13 residues. CDR3 loop: CASSLSKEGGQFF. CDR3 bases: TGTGCCAGCAGCTTAAGCAAGGAGGGAGGGCAGTTCTTC.

This clonotype has just a few counts. The CDR3, as DNA: TGTGCCAGCAGCCCCCCTCAGGCTAGCGGGAGGGAGCAGTTCTTC. It codes for CASSPPQASGREQFF. The V call is TRBV7-2, the J call TRBJ2-1; 11 positions agree with TRBD2. CDR3 length: 15 amino acids. Germline lookup yields CDR1 SGHTA and CDR2 FQGNSA. J gave up 10 bases and V 5 bases, and 10 bases lay outside the gene matches.

This clonotype was seen only a few times. This chain connects TRBV18 to TRBJ2-7, with 9 nucleotides matching TRBD1. Germline CDR1 reads KGHSH; CDR2 reads LQKENI. CDR3 size: 15 residues. V lost 6 bases to trimming and J lost 6 bases; unmatched junction nucleotides: 12. In DNA, the CDR3 is TGTGCCAGCTCCCAGGGACAGGGTAGTCTTGGCGAGCAGTACTTC. Translated: CASSQGQGSLGEQYF.

This clonotype has a count of ten or more. CDR3 region: CSVEEGQGALEDTQYF. CDR3 DNA: TGCAGCGTTGAAGAGGGACAGGGGGCATTAGAAGATACGCAGTATTTT. The chain joins TRBV29-1 to TRBJ2-3, with TRBD1 matching 12 bases. Germline CDR1 reads SQVTM; CDR2 reads ANQGSEA. The V and J ends lost 0 bases and 5 bases, in that order; junction bases with no gene match: 6. The CDR3 extends over 16 amino acids.

There are a few counts of this clonotype. This chain links TRBV6-2 or TRBV6-3 with TRBJ2-1; 8 bases agree with TRBD2. V trimming: 4 bases; J trimming: 8 bases; junction bases outside the gene matches: 7. Germline V gene lookup returns CDR1 MNHEY and CDR2 SVGEGT. The CDR3 sequence is 14 residues long. The CDR3 DNA is TGTGCCAGCAGTTGGGGACTAGTGGTCGATGAGCAGTTCTTC. Its translation: CASSWGLVVDEQFF.

The gene calls are TRBV12-3 or TRBV12-4 and TRBJ1-4; D gene ambiguous. The length of the CDR3 is 14 residues. Trimming stripped 2 bases from V and 4 bases from J, with 8 bases between. The CDR3 DNA sequence: TGTGCCAGCAGTTTACCAGGCAGTAATGAAAAACTGTTTTTT. Translation: CASSLPGSNEKLFF.

This clonotype was counted between two and nine times. The CDR3 loop is CASSPGRSSYNEQFF. DNA of the CDR3: TGTGCCAGCAGTCCCGGGAGGAGCTCCTACAATGAGCAGTTCTTC. This chain joins TRBV3-1 and TRBJ2-1, with TRBD2 identical over 7 bases. Germline CDR1 is LGHDT and CDR2 is YNNKEL (reference sequence). J gave up 0 bases and V 6 bases, and 5 bases lay outside the gene matches. CDR3 length equals 15 residues.

This clonotype came up a few times. The chain joins TRBV12-3 or TRBV12-4 to TRBJ2-6; D not certain. Trimming cost V 7 bases and J 1 base, with 11 bases left between them. This CDR3 has 15 amino acids. The CDR3 nucleotides read TGTGCCAGCACTCGGTCCTGGTCTGGGGCCAACGTCCTGACTTTC. Translating gives CASTRSWSGANVLTF.

This chain joins TRBV6-4 and TRBJ1-2, with 11 bases aligning to TRBD1. CDR3 length equals 14 residues. The V and J ends lost 6 bases and 4 bases, in that order; junction bases with no gene match: 4. Germline CDR1 is MRHNA and CDR2 is SNTAGT. The chain's CDR3 is CASSRDRGFYGYTF. CDR3 nucleotides: TGTGCCAGCAGCCGGGACAGGGGGTTCTATGGCTACACCTTC.

A few counts support this clonotype. The chain links TRBV29-1 to TRBJ2-7; D may correspond to TRBD1 or TRBD2 (5 bases each). V was cut by 5 bases and J by 1 base, with 12 bases left in between. The CDR3 totals 13 residues. The V gene's germline CDR1 is SQVTM and CDR2 ANQGSEA. CDR3 sequence (DNA): TGCAGCGTTTCGGGACCTAGGTCCTACGAGCAGTACTTC. Translated, it gives CSVSGPRSYEQYF.

This rearrangement joins TRBV12-3 or TRBV12-4 to TRBJ2-7; 7 positions agree with TRBD1. CDR3 length: 13 amino acids. V gave up 10 bases and J gave up 6 bases; unmatched junction bases: 12. The chain's CDR3 is CATWRQGVSEQYF. Here the CDR3 DNA reads TGTGCCACCTGGAGGCAGGGGGTTAGCGAGCAGTACTTC.